The entry below describes one TCR beta chain. Its matching antigen is unknown. DNA from unsorted PBMC was sequenced on ten immunoSEQ deep assay plates. In the original analysis: Filtering was not the same, since immunoSEQ gave junction-only sequences without quality scores. Assay used: immunoSEQ multiplex PCR; TCRdb lists only in-frame clones, some missing. Clonal size and the V and J genes are those of that table, whereas D and trimming came from the DNA. The data contain 400,000 to 500,000 clones, less than 80% of them singletons. This sample was included in a study of shared clonotypes between healthy human individuals. Study background: Donor ages ranged 18 to 49 years: a couple of women, a few men. The study's findings and limits: Limited genetic and exposure-history diversity came from having few donors.

This CDR3 spans 13 amino acids. In germline, CDR1 is LNHNV, CDR2 YYDKDF (reference sequence). What was sequenced was PBMCs. V is TRBV15 and J is TRBJ2-1, with 9 bases fitting TRBD1. The TCR originated in a woman between 40 and 55 years old in good health. Some clones in this sample may be carry-over from other donors' samples. As DNA, the CDR3 is TGTGCGGCGGGACAGGGTTTATACAATGAGCAGTTCTTC. It is translated as CAAGQGLYNEQFF.